These T cell receptor beta chains were read from a single sample in a study of blood T cell repertoires in COVID-19. The protocol was immunoSEQ multiplex PCR, while the TCRdb copy is restricted to in-frame clones and leaves out a portion. Among 360,000 or so clones, 75% to 90% were seen once, and the ten largest hold 5% to 5.5%. The sequencing input was PBMCs or T cells enriched from blood (not recorded which). Receptor source: a woman aged 50 to 60 who had recovered from COVID-19. CDR3s include the opening cysteine and the closing phenylalanine or tryptophan. Each record gives: V gene, D gene, J gene, clone size, CDR3 DNA, CDR3 protein. The D gene is left open where the match is weak. Rows give clone size only sometimes, using once, few, many, or a class for an expanded clone.

>TRBV6-2/TRBV6-3|NA|TRBJ2-1|NA
TGTGCCAGCAGTTACTTAGACTGGGTTGACTACAATGAGCAGTTCTTC
CASSYLDWVDYNEQFF
>TRBV5-4|NA|TRBJ2-1|NA
TGTGCCAGCAGCTCCCCGGAACTAGTGGAGTCCTACAATGAGCAGTTCTTC
CASSSPELVESYNEQFF
>TRBV5-4|TRBD1|TRBJ1-3|NA
TGTGCCAGCAGCTTTACAGGGGTAACTGGAAACACCATATATTTT
CASSFTGVTGNTIYF
>TRBV18|NA|TRBJ1-3|NA
TGTGCCAGCTCACCAACCCCTGTGGGCACAAGTCTCTCTGGAAACACCATATATTTT
CASSPTPVGTSLSGNTIYF
>TRBV27|TRBD1|TRBJ1-2|NA
TGTGCCAGCAGACGACCGGGACAGGGATCCTTGAGCGGCTACACCTTC
CASRRPGQGSLSGYTF
>TRBV19|NA|TRBJ1-4|few
TGTGCCAGTAGTATTAATCCCAGAGGCAATGAAAAACTGTTTTTT
CASSINPRGNEKLFF
>TRBV2|NA|TRBJ1-4|NA
TGTGCCAGCAGTGAGACTTCGGTGGGAGTATATAATGAAAAACTGTTTTTT
CASSETSVGVYNEKLFF
>TRBV10-3|NA|TRBJ2-7|NA
TGTGCCATCAGTGATAGGGGAATCCCCTACGAGCAGTACTTC
CAISDRGIPYEQYF
>TRBV4-2|NA|TRBJ2-4|NA
TGTGCCAGCAAGATCGCGTGGGAGGAAAACATTCAGTACTTC
CASKIAWEENIQYF
>TRBV6-5|TRBD1|TRBJ2-2|NA
TGTGCCAGCAAAGGACAGGGGGCCAACACCGGGGAGCTGTTTTTT
CASKGQGANTGELFF
>TRBV18|TRBD1|TRBJ1-5|NA
TGTGCCAGCTCACGGGCCGGGACAGGGATAAATCAGCCCCAGCATTTT
CASSRAGTGINQPQHF
>TRBV29-1|TRBD1|TRBJ1-1|NA
TGCAGCGTTCAGGGGGACGGACGTGCTCCTGAAGCTTTCTTT
CSVQGDGRAPEAFF
>TRBV7-9|NA|TRBJ1-6|NA
TGTGCCAGCAGCTTATTAGGGCAGGGGTATAATTCACCCCTCCACTTT
CASSLLGQGYNSPLHF
>TRBV5-6|NA|TRBJ2-5|few
TGTGCCAGCAGCAGGGGGAGGGGAGAGACCCAGTACTTC
CASSRGRGETQYF
>TRBV24-1|TRBD1|TRBJ2-3|NA
TGTGCCACCTGGGACAGCAACACAGATACGCAGTATTTT
CATWDSNTDTQYF
>TRBV11-3|TRBD1|TRBJ2-7|few
TGTGCCAGCAGCTTGACAGGGAGTGAGCAGTACTTC
CASSLTGSEQYF
>TRBV5-1|NA|TRBJ2-1|few
TGCGCCAGCAGCTTGGTAGGCACTAGGGCCTACAATGAGCAGTTCTTC
CASSLVGTRAYNEQFF
>TRBV30|NA|TRBJ2-2|NA
TGTGCCTACAGGGTCTGGGACACCGGGGAGCTGTTTTTT
CAYRVWDTGELFF
>TRBV5-1|NA|TRBJ2-2|NA
TGCGCCAGCACCAGGACAGCCGGGGAGCTGTTTTTT
CASTRTAGELFF
>TRBV3-1/TRBV3-2|NA|TRBJ2-7|once
TGTGCCAGCAGCCAAGCAGTCTACGAGCAGTACTTC
CASSQAVYEQYF
>TRBV5-5|TRBD1|TRBJ1-2|few
TGTGCCAGCAGCCCAGTTGGGACAGGGGATGGGGGCTATGGCTACACCTTC
CASSPVGTGDGGYGYTF
>TRBV19|TRBD2|TRBJ2-7|NA
TGTGCCAGTAGTGGTGCTAGCGGGAGCTACGAGCAGTACTTC
CASSGASGSYEQYF
>TRBV29-1|NA|TRBJ1-2|NA
TGCAGCGTGGGGTTCTCAGGGGCAGGGGGCTACACCTTC
CSVGFSGAGGYTF
>TRBV3-1/TRBV3-2|NA|TRBJ2-3|NA
TGTGCCAGCAGCCAAGCCCTCACAGATACGCAGTATTTT
CASSQALTDTQYF
>TRBV7-3|TRBD2|TRBJ2-4|once
TGTGCCAGCAACCGACTAGCGGGAGTGAACATTCAGTACTTC
CASNRLAGVNIQYF
>TRBV11-2|NA|TRBJ1-1|few
TGTGCCAGCAGCGAGTCGGTGAGCACTGAAGCTTTCTTT
CASSESVSTEAFF
>TRBV10-3|TRBD1|TRBJ2-7|NA
TGTGCCATCAGTGAGTCGACAGGGAGTAGGGAGCAGTACTTC
CAISESTGSREQYF
>TRBV28|NA|TRBJ2-1|NA
TGTGCCAGCAACGACCTCAATCTATGGGGAGACAATGAGCAGTTCTTC
CASNDLNLWGDNEQFF
>TRBV11-2|NA|TRBJ1-1|NA
TGTGCCAGCAGCTCAGCGGGTGAAGCTTTCTTT
CASSSAGEAFF
>TRBV18|NA|TRBJ2-2|NA
TGTGCCAGCTCACCGGCCAAGACAGGACGGGCGAACACCGGGGAGCTGTTTTTT
CASSPAKTGRANTGELFF
>TRBV5-4|TRBD1|TRBJ1-1|once
TGTGCCAGCAGCTTGTGGACAGGGGGAAACACTGAAGCTTTCTTT
CASSLWTGGNTEAFF
>TRBV7-2|NA|TRBJ1-1|NA
TGTGCCAGCAGCCCCCCGGGCATCAGGGCCACTGAAGCTTTCTTT
CASSPPGIRATEAFF
>TRBV6-5|NA|TRBJ1-1|NA
TGTGCCAGCAGTCGGCGCGGGGGGGATTACACTGAAGCTTTCTTT
CASSRRGGDYTEAFF
>TRBV15|NA|TRBJ1-5|NA
TGTGCCACCAGCAGAGATTTAGAGCCCCAGCATTTT
CATSRDLEPQHF
>TRBV3-1/TRBV3-2|NA|TRBJ1-4|NA
TGTGCCAGCAGCCAAGCTGCTTTAGAAGCAACTAATGAAAAACTGTTTTTT
CASSQAALEATNEKLFF
>TRBV12-5|NA|TRBJ1-2|NA
TGTGCTAGTGGTTTGGTCGGAGGGGGGGATGGCTACACCTTC
CASGLVGGGDGYTF
>TRBV14|NA|TRBJ2-4|NA
TGTGCCAGCAGCCAAAGGGGTAATAGAAACATTCAGTACTTC
CASSQRGNRNIQYF
>TRBV5-1|NA|TRBJ2-3|NA
TGCGCCAGCAGCGGAGACACAGATACGCAGTATTTT
CASSGDTDTQYF
>TRBV7-9|TRBD1|TRBJ1-1|NA
TGTGCCAGCAGCCCAGGACAGGGGGCTGGCACTGAAGCTTTCTTT
CASSPGQGAGTEAFF
>TRBV5-1|NA|TRBJ2-3|NA
TGCGCCAGCAGTTTGCAGGGCACAGATACGCAGTATTTT
CASSLQGTDTQYF